This T cell receptor beta chain stems from a study of human T cells and chemical hapten exposure. Regarding the study as a whole: Donors in the study had alopecia, meaning their immune response may differ from healthy people's.

Documented time point: pre-sensitization, week 0. This sample's treatment: therapeutic diphenylcyclopropenone sensitization with weekly scalp DPC. The drawing of blood occurred before each patch test was applied. Patients had alopecia, were aged 18 to 70, and were not pregnant. CDR1 and CDR2 from the germline V gene are DFQATT and SNEGSKA (reference sequence). V lost 5 bases and J lost 8, with 15 bases in between. CDR3 length: 13 residues. This clonotype was detected only a few times. Its antigen is unknown. Separate cDNA molecules received unique molecular identifiers, which the library attached to them. TCRdb ran MiXCR on the RACE reads and lists one entry per CDR3 protein. In the table there are under 200,000 distinct CDR3 sequences, roughly 30% of which are singletons.

The material was whole blood, obtained in connection with sensitization to the hapten diphenylcyclopropenone (DPC). The chain employs TRBV20-1 and TRBJ1-4; D is possibly TRBD1 (6 bases). The sequence was collected from a woman aged 30 to 39 with alopecia areata. Some clones in this sample may be carry-over from other donors' samples. CDR3 DNA sequence: TGCAGTGCTGGTACAGGGATTGGGGAAAAACTGTTTTTT. Amino acids: CSAGTGIGEKLFF.